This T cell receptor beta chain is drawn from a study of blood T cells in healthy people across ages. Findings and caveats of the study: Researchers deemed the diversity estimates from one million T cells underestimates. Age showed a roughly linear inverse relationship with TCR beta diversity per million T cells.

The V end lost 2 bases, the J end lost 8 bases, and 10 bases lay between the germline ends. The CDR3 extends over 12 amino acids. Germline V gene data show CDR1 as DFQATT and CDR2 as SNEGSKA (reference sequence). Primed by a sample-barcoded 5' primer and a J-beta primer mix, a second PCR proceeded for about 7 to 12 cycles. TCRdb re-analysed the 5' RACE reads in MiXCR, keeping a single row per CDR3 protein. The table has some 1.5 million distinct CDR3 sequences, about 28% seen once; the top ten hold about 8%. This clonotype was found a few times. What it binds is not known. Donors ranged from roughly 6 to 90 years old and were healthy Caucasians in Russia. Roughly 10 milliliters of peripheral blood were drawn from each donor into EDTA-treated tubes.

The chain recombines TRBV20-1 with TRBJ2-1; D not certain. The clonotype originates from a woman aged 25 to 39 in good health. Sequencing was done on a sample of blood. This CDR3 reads CSARSRYHEQFF. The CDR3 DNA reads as TGCAGTGCTAGATCCAGATATCATGAGCAGTTCTTC.